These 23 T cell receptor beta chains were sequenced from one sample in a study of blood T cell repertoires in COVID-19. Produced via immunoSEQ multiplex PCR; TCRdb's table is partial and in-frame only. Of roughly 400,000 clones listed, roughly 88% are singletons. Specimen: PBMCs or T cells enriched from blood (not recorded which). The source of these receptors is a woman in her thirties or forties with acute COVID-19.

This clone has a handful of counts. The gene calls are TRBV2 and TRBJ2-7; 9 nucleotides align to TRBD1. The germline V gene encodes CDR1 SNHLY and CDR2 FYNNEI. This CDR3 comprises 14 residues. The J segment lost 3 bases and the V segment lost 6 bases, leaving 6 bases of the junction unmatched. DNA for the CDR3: TGTGCCAGCAGCCCGCCGGGACAGGGCTACGAGCAGTACTTC. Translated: CASSPPGQGYEQYF.

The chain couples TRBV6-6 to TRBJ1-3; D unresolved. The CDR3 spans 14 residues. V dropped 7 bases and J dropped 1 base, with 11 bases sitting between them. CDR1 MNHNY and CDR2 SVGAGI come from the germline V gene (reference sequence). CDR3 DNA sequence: TGTGCCAGCATCCGCGGAGCTTCTGGAAACACCATATATTTT. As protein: CASIRGASGNTIYF.

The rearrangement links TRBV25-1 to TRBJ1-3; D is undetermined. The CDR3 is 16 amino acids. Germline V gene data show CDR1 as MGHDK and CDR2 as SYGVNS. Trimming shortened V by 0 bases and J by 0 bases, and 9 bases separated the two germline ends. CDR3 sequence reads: CASSEYKDFSGNTIYF. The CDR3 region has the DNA TGTGCCAGCAGTGAATATAAGGACTTCTCTGGAAACACCATATATTTT.

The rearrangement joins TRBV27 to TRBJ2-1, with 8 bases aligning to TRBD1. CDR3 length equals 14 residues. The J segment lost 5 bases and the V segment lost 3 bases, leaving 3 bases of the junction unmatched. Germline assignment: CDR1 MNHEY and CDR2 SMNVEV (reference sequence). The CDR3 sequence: CASSFTGQDNEQFF. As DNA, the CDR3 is TGTGCCAGCAGTTTTACGGGACAGGACAATGAGCAGTTCTTC.

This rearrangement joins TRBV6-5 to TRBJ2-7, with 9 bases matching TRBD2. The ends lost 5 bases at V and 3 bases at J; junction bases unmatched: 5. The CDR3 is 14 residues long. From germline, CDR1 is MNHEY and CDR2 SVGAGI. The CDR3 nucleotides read TGTGCCAGCAGTCGCGGGACTAGCCGCTACGAGCAGTACTTC. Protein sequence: CASSRGTSRYEQYF.

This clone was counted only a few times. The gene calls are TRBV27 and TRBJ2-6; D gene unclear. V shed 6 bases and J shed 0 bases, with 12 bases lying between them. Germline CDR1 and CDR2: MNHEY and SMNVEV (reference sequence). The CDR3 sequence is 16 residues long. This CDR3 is CASRPIQSSGANVLTF. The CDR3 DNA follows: TGTGCCAGCAGGCCGATACAGAGCTCTGGGGCCAACGTCCTGACTTTC.

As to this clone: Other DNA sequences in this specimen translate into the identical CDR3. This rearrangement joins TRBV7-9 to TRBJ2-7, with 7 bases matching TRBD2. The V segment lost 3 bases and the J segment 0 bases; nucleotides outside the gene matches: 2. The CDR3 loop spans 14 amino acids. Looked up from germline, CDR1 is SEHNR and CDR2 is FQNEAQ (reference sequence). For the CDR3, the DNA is TGTGCCAGCAGCTTGGGAGGGATCTCCTACGAGCAGTACTTC. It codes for CASSLGGISYEQYF.

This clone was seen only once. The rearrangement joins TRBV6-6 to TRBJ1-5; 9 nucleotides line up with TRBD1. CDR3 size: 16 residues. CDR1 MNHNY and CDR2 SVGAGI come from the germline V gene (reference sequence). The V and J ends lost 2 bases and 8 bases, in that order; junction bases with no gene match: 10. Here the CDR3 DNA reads TGTGCCAGCAGTTACACCTCGGGACAGGGATTGGAGCCCCAGCATTTT. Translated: CASSYTSGQGLEPQHF.

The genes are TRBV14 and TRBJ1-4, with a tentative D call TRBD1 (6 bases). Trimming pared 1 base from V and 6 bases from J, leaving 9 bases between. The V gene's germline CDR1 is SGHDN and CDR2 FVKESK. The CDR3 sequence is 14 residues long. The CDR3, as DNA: TGTGCCAGCAGCCAAGTCGGGACATATGAAAAACTGTTTTTT. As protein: CASSQVGTYEKLFF.

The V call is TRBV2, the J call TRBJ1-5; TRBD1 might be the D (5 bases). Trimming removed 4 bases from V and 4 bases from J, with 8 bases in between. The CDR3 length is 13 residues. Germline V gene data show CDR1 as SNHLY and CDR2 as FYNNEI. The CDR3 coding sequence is TGTGCCAGCAGTGCAGGGTTTAATCAGCCCCAGCATTTT. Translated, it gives CASSAGFNQPQHF. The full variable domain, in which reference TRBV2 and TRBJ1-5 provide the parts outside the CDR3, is EPEVTQTPSHQVTQMGQEVILRCVPISNHLYFYWYRQILGQKVEFLVSFYNNEISEKSEIFDDQFSVERPDGSNFTLKIRSTKLEDSAMYFCASSAGFNQPQHFGDGTRLSIL.

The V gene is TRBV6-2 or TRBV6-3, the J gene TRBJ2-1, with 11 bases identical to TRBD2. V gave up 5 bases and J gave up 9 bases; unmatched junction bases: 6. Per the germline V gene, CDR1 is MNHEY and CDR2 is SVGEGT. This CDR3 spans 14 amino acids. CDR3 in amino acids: CASSQLAGAGEQFF. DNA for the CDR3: TGTGCCAGCAGTCAACTAGCGGGGGCGGGTGAGCAGTTCTTC.

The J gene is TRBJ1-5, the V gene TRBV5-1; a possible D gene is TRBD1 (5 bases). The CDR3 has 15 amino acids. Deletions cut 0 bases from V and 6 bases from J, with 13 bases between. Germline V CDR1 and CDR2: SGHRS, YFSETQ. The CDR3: CASSLEGGVGQPQHF. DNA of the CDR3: TGCGCCAGCAGCTTGGAGGGAGGGGTCGGTCAGCCCCAGCATTTT. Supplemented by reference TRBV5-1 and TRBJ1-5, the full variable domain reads KAGVTQTPRYLIKTRGQQVTLSCSPISGHRSVSWYQQTPGQGLQFLFEYFSETQRNKGNFPGRFSGRQFSNSRSEMNVSTLELGDSALYLCASSLEGGVGQPQHFGDGTRLSIL.

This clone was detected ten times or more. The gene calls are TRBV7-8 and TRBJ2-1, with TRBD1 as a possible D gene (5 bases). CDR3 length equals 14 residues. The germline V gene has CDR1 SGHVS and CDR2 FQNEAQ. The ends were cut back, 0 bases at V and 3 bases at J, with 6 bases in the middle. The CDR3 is CASSLARVYNEQFF. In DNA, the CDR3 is TGTGCCAGCAGCTTAGCCAGGGTCTACAATGAGCAGTTCTTC.

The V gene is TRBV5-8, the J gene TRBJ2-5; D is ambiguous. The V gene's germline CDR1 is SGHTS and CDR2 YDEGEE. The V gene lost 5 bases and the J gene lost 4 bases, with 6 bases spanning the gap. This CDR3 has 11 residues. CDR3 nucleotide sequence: TGTGCCAGCAGATTAGCAGAGACCCAGTACTTC. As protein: CASRLAETQYF.

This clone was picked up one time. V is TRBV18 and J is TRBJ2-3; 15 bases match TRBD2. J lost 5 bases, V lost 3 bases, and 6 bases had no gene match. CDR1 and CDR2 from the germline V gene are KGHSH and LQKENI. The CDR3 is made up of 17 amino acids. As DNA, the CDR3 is TGTGCCAGCTCACCCGGACTAGCGGGGGGGCGACTAGATACGCAGTATTTT. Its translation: CASSPGLAGGRLDTQYF.

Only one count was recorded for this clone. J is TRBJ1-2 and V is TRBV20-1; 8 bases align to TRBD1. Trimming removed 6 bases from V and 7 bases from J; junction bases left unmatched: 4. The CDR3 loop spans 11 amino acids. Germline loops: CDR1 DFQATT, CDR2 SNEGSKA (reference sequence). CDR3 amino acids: CSAWTGFGYTF. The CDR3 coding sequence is TGCAGTGCATGGACAGGGTTTGGCTACACCTTC.

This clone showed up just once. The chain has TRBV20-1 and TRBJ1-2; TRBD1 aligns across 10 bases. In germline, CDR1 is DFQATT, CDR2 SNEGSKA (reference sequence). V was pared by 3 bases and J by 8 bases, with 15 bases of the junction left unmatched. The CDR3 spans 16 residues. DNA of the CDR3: TGCAGTGCTAGTCTATCCGGGACAGGGGACCCCCGGGGCTACACCTTC. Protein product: CSASLSGTGDPRGYTF.

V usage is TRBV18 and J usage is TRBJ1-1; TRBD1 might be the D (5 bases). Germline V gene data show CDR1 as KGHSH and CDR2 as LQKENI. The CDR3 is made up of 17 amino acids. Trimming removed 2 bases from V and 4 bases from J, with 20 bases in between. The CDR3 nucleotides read TGTGCCAGCTCACCAATGGTCGTCGGGGGATCGGGCACTGAAGCTTTCTTT. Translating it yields CASSPMVVGGSGTEAFF.

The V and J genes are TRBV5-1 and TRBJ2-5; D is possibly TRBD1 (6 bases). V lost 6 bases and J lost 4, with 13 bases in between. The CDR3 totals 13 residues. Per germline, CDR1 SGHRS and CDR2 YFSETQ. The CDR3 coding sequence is TGCGCCAGCATGAGGGGGTGGGGAGAGACCCAGTACTTC. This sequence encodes CASMRGWGETQYF.

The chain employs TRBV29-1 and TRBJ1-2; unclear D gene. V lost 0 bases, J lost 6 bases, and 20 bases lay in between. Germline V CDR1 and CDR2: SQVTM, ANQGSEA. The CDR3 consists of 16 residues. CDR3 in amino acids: CSVEDLHPSNRDGYTF. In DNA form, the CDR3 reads TGCAGCGTTGAAGATCTTCACCCCAGCAACCGGGATGGCTACACCTTC. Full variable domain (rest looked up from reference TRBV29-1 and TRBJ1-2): SAVISQKPSRDICQRGTSLTIQCQVDSQVTMMFWYRQQPGQSLTLIATANQGSEATYESGFVIDKFPISRPNLTFSTLTVSNMSPEDSSIYLCSVEDLHPSNRDGYTFGSGTRLTVV.

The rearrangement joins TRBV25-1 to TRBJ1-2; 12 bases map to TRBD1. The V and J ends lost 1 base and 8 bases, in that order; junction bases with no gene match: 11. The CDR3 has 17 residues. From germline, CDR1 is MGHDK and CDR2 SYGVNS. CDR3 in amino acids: CASSEWGTGGYKQGYTF. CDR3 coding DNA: TGTGCCAGCAGTGAATGGGGGACAGGGGGCTATAAACAAGGCTACACCTTC.

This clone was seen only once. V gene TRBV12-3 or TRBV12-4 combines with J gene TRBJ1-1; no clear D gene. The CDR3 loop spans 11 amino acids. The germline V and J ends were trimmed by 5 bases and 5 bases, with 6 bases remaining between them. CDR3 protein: CASSPRTEAFF. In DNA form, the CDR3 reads TGTGCCAGCAGTCCCAGGACTGAAGCTTTCTTT.

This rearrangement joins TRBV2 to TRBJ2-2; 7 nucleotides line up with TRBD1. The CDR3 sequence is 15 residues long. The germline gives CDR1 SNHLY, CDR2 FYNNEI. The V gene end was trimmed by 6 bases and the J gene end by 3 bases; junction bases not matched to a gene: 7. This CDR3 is CASRGDRMDTGELFF. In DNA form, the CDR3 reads TGTGCCAGCAGAGGGGACAGAATGGACACCGGGGAGCTGTTTTTT.